These 23 T cell receptor beta chains came from one sample sequenced in a study of blood T cells in healthy people across ages. A sample-barcoded 5' primer and a J-beta primer mix were used in a second PCR of about 7 to 11 cycles. MiXCR, applied by TCRdb to the 5' RACE reads, yields one record per CDR3 protein. Of fewer than 1,200,000 distinct CDR3 sequences detected, almost 25% appear once; the ten largest clones hold around 0.75%. The sample was also reused in another study, on T cells of mothers and their children.

The specimen was blood. The receptors shown here come from a girl aged 2-10 years in good health.

CDR3 sequence (DNA): TGTGCCAGCAGCTTAGTAGCGGGACTCTACGAGCAGTACTTC. Translated: CASSLVAGLYEQYF. V gene TRBV11-2 combines with J gene TRBJ2-5; 8 nucleotides align to TRBD2. The J call may be mistaken, given a closer DNA end match to TRBJ2-7. The CDR3 spans 14 residues. CDR1 is SGHAT, CDR2 FQNNGV, per germline.

CDR3 in DNA: TGCAGTGCTAGAGATTTGAAAAAAGGGGGCGTCTATGGCTACACCTTC. It codes for CSARDLKKGGVYGYTF. The chain joins TRBV20-1 to TRBJ1-2; 7 nucleotides agree with TRBD1. The CDR3 totals 16 residues. V shed 0 bases and J 4 bases; nucleotides not matched to a gene: 11. Germline V lookup: CDR1 DFQATT, CDR2 SNEGSKA (reference sequence).

This clonotype showed up just a few times. The chain is built from TRBV3-1 and TRBJ2-3, with 12 positions matching TRBD2. Germline-derived CDR1 and CDR2 are LGHDT and YNNKEL (reference sequence). The CDR3 loop spans 17 amino acids. Unmatched junction bases numbered 9, after V lost 4 bases and J lost 4 bases. CDR3 bases: TGTGCCAGCAGCCTAGCCTCTAGCGGGGGGGACGCAGATACGCAGTATTTT. It encodes CASSLASSGGDADTQYF.

The V gene is TRBV5-1, the J gene TRBJ1-3, with D hard to call. The germline V and J ends were trimmed by 2 bases and 3 bases, with 9 bases remaining between them. Germline V gene sequence: CDR1 SGHRS, CDR2 YFSETQ. This CDR3 has 14 amino acids. This chain's CDR3 is CASSFGGLGNTIYF. The CDR3 coding sequence is TGCGCCAGCAGCTTTGGAGGGCTTGGAAACACCATATATTTT.

The J gene is TRBJ2-5, the V gene TRBV5-1; D is uncertain. The J call is doubtful: the DNA matches TRBJ2-7 better. Germline CDR1 SGHRS, CDR2 YFSETQ. This CDR3 region has 12 residues. The CDR3 loop reads CASSLNVHEQYF. The CDR3 nucleotides read TGCGCCAGCAGCTTGAACGTCCACGAGCAGTACTTC.

The chain recombines TRBV20-1 with TRBJ2-3; tentative D call: TRBD2 (5 bases). The germline V gene has CDR1 DFQATT and CDR2 SNEGSKA (reference sequence). V lost 6 bases to trimming and J lost 3 bases, with 13 bases between them. CDR3 length: 13 amino acids. The CDR3 region is CSALVTRTDTQYF. CDR3 coding DNA: TGCAGTGCACTAGTTACTAGGACAGATACGCAGTATTTT.

This clonotype was seen ten or more times. The chain is built from TRBV7-2 and TRBJ1-4; D may be TRBD1 (6 bases). Germline lookup yields CDR1 SGHTA and CDR2 FQGNSA. Trimming took off 6 bases at V and 3 bases at J, with 11 bases between the two ends. The CDR3 is made up of 14 amino acids. The CDR3, as DNA: TGTGCCAGCAGTCTACAGGGATCTAATGAAAAACTGTTTTTT. It codes for CASSLQGSNEKLFF.

This clonotype was detected only a few times. The chain joins TRBV6-6 to TRBJ1-1; D is unresolved. The CDR3 sequence is 12 residues long. V lost 7 bases, J lost 5 bases, and 11 bases lay in between. Germline V gene data show CDR1 as MNHNY and CDR2 as SVGAGI (reference sequence). CDR3 in DNA: TGTGCCAGCATCCAGGACGATACTGAAGCTTTCTTT. It translates to CASIQDDTEAFF.

The chain combines TRBV5-1 with TRBJ2-1; 7 bases match TRBD1. Trimming removed 4 bases from V and 6 bases from J; junction bases left unmatched: 16. CDR1 is SGHRS, CDR2 YFSETQ, per germline. The CDR3 is made up of 17 amino acids. CDR3: CASSQPDRVGSSNEQFF. CDR3 in DNA: TGCGCCAGCAGCCAACCCGACAGGGTCGGGTCTTCCAATGAGCAGTTCTTC.

This clonotype has only a few counts. The J gene is TRBJ2-2, the V gene TRBV11-2, with a weak D call TRBD1 (6 bases). V lost 5 bases and J 1 base, leaving 11 bases between the germline ends. CDR1 and CDR2 (germline): SGHAT, FQNNGV. The CDR3 sequence is 15 residues long. CDR3 residues: CASSDMGQNTGELFF. CDR3 sequence (DNA): TGTGCCAGCAGCGACATGGGACAGAACACCGGGGAGCTGTTTTTT.

A few counts support this clonotype. The rearrangement joins TRBV7-2 to TRBJ2-5; D unclear. Trimming left V 4 bases short and J 5 bases short, with 11 bases between. The CDR3 is made up of 13 amino acids. Germline CDR1 and CDR2: SGHTA and FQGNSA. CDR3 in amino acids: CASSSPASETQYF. The CDR3 DNA reads as TGTGCCAGCAGCTCACCGGCGTCGGAGACCCAGTACTTC.

V usage is TRBV5-5 and J usage is TRBJ1-2, with 9 bases that match TRBD1. The CDR3 sequence is 15 residues long. The junction had 5 bases not matched to a gene; V was cut back by 3 bases and J by 2 bases. Germline V lookup: CDR1 SGHKS, CDR2 YYEKEE (reference sequence). The CDR3 reads CASSSQGQGNYGYTF. The CDR3 DNA reads TGTGCCAGCAGCTCCCAGGGACAGGGCAACTATGGCTACACCTTC.

The chain couples TRBV14 to TRBJ2-7; D is tentatively TRBD1 or TRBD2 (5 bases each). There are 17 residues in the CDR3. The V and J ends lost 4 bases and 0 bases respectively, with 19 bases between them. The V gene's germline CDR1 is SGHDN and CDR2 FVKESK. CDR3 residues: CASSPMRTGPSSYEQYF. Written as DNA, the CDR3 is TGTGCCAGCAGCCCTATGAGAACGGGACCCAGCTCCTACGAGCAGTACTTC.

V usage is TRBV12-3 or TRBV12-4 and J usage is TRBJ1-2, with 9 bases lining up with TRBD1. Trimming removed 6 bases from V and 8 bases from J; junction bases left unmatched: 4. CDR3 length: 12 amino acids. CDR3 DNA: TGTGCCAGCAGCTGGACAGGGGAGGGCTACACCTTC. It codes for CASSWTGEGYTF.

The genes are TRBV20-1 and TRBJ1-5; D possibly corresponds to TRBD1 (5 bases). This CDR3 is 12 amino acids long. V was clipped by 5 bases and J by 5 bases, with 10 bases between them. From germline, CDR1 is DFQATT and CDR2 SNEGSKA (reference sequence). CDR3 nucleotides: TGCAGTGCTTGTCAGGGTTATCAGCCCCAGCATTTT. It yields the protein CSACQGYQPQHF.

To note about this clonotype: A junction boundary mismatches the germline segment, possibly from a read error. The chain has TRBV7-2 and TRBJ2-7, with D perhaps matching TRBD1 or TRBD2 (5 bases each). The germline V gene has CDR1 SGHTA and CDR2 FQGNSA. This CDR3 has 15 residues. In nucleotides, the CDR3 is TGTGCCAGCAACTTAGCGAGGACATCGTCCTACGAGCAGTACTTC. It codes for CASNLARTSSYEQYF.

In its sample, this clonotype was seen a few times. This chain links TRBV4-1 with TRBJ2-5, with D unclear. In germline, CDR1 is MGHRA, CDR2 YSYEKL. V was trimmed by 0 bases and J by 3 bases, leaving 5 bases between them. This CDR3 has 13 residues. The CDR3: CASSQEPEETQYF. As DNA, the CDR3 is TGCGCCAGCAGCCAAGAACCGGAAGAGACCCAGTACTTC.

This clonotype was counted between two and nine times. One end of the junction fails to match germline, which may point to a read error. The V call is TRBV29-1, the J call TRBJ2-5; D could derive from TRBD1 or TRBD2 (5 bases each). CDR1 is SQVTM, CDR2 ANQGSEA, per germline. There are 13 residues in the CDR3. CDR3 sequence (DNA): TGTAGCGTTGGGGGTGTGGTCCGAGAGACCCAGTACTTC. Amino acids: CSVGGVVRETQYF.

This clonotype has only one observation. This chain joins TRBV7-3 and TRBJ1-5; the D is unclear. The CDR3 sequence is 12 residues long. Germline V gene sequence: CDR1 SGHTA, CDR2 FQGTGA. V gave up 5 bases and J gave up 6 bases, with 8 bases separating them. DNA of the CDR3: TGTGCCAGCAGCATACTAGGTCAGCCCCAGCATTTT. It translates to CASSILGQPQHF.

This clonotype has at least ten counts. V is TRBV28 and J is TRBJ2-5, with 11 bases identical to TRBD1. The V gene's germline CDR1 is MDHEN and CDR2 SYDVKM. V gave up 4 bases and J gave up 5 bases; unmatched junction bases: 3. This CDR3 spans 14 amino acids. The CDR3 DNA sequence: TGTGCCAGCAGTTGGACAGGGGGCGCGGAGACCCAGTACTTC. Protein: CASSWTGGAETQYF.

The V gene is TRBV12-5, the J gene TRBJ2-1; unclear D gene. This CDR3 comprises 15 residues. V lost 3 bases to trimming and J lost 10 bases, with 19 bases between them. The germline CDR1 and CDR2 sequences are LGHNT and FRNRAP. The CDR3 bases are TGTGCTAGTGGTTTCAACCCGACTTCCCTCTCGGAGCAGTTCTTC. Protein product: CASGFNPTSLSEQFF. The variable domain in full, with the rest retrieved from reference TRBV12-5 and TRBJ2-1, is DARVTQTPRHKVTEMGQEVTMRCQPILGHNTVFWYRQTMMQGLELLAYFRNRAPLDDSGMPKDRFSAEMPDATLATLKIQPSEPRDSAVYFCASGFNPTSLSEQFFGPGTRLTVL.

This clonotype was found a few times. This chain joins TRBV10-3 and TRBJ2-7; perhaps TRBD2 as D (5 bases). The J call may be in error: the DNA end matches TRBJ2-1 better. Germline V lookup: CDR1 ENHRY, CDR2 SYGVKD. CDR3 length: 12 residues. CDR3 sequence: CATYEGYNEQFF. CDR3 coding DNA: TGTGCCACCTATGAGGGTTACAATGAGCAGTTCTTC.

The chain carries TRBV9 and TRBJ2-3; TRBD1 might be the D (6 bases). The CDR3 length is 14 residues. V gave up 4 bases and J gave up 4 bases, with 13 bases separating them. Germline CDR1 is SGDLS and CDR2 is YYNGEE. The CDR3 loop reads CASSPKGVADTQYF. CDR3 bases: TGTGCCAGCAGCCCAAAGGGGGTCGCAGATACGCAGTATTTT.